The T cell receptor beta chain described here comes from a study of T-cell reconstitution after alpha-beta-depleted transplantation in children. V gave up 3 bases and J gave up 3 bases, with 10 bases separating them. From germline, CDR1 is MNHNS and CDR2 SASEGT. The length of the CDR3 is 14 residues. Construction of the TCRbeta library involved unique molecular identifiers. TCRdb used MiXCR to reprocess the PCR reads, holding one entry per CDR3 protein. The table lists 500,000 to 600,000 distinct CDR3 sequences, about 33% of them singletons. Specimen: PBMCs from the stem cell graft donor, collected from the stem cell graft. The chain recombines TRBV6-1 with TRBJ2-3; D may be TRBD1 or TRBD2 (5 bases each). The sequence derives from a human donor who donated a stem cell graft to a child with aplastic anemia. CDR3: CASSDRGPTDTQYF. The DNA for the CDR3 is TGTGCCAGCAGTGACCGGGGACCGACAGATACGCAGTATTTT.